The rows below give T cell receptor beta chains drawn from one sample of a study of Ad26.COV2.S vaccination and SARS-CoV-2 variants. The method was immunoSEQ multiplex PCR; TCRdb's version includes in-frame clones alone and lacks a portion of them. In the table there are roughly 410,000 clones, 83% of which are singletons. This specimen consisted of peripheral blood, obtained in a trial of Ad26.COV2.S vaccine versus placebo. The receptors derive from a person aged 18 to 59 who received the Ad26.COV2.S COVID-19 vaccine or a placebo. Both conserved end residues are part of each CDR3. Each record gives: J gene, clone size, V gene, CDR3 length, CDR3 protein. Clone size, where shown, is once, few, many, or a class for clones that have expanded.

J: TRBJ2-2
size: NA
V: TRBV29-1
length: 14
CDR3: CSVGDPGSTGELFF

J: TRBJ2-7
size: NA
V: TRBV5-1
length: 16
CDR3: CASSPPGVSSSYEQYF

J: TRBJ2-3
size: NA
V: TRBV11-3
length: 11
CDR3: CASSSGLAPYF

J: TRBJ1-2
size: NA
V: TRBV6-5
length: 14
CDR3: CASSDSRGGCGYTF

J: TRBJ1-1
size: once
V: TRBV18
length: 15
CDR3: CASSPAARGNTEAFF

J: TRBJ1-3
size: NA
V: TRBV3-1/TRBV3-2
length: 12
CDR3: CASSPARGSLYF

J: TRBJ2-2
size: NA
V: TRBV24-1
length: 15
CDR3: CATSDFGRGGRELFF

J: TRBJ2-2
size: NA
V: TRBV6-6
length: 14
CDR3: CASMGPTNTGELFF

J: TRBJ2-3
size: NA
V: TRBV4-3
length: 19
CDR3: CASSQDLQGLAGGTDTQYF

J: TRBJ2-5
size: NA
V: TRBV5-6
length: 14
CDR3: CASSLQQVSGTQYF

J: TRBJ1-1
size: NA
V: TRBV7-3
length: 13
CDR3: CASSSGTNTEAFF